Below, 14 T cell receptor beta chains from the same sample are listed, as sequenced in a study of vaccination and CD4 T cells after COVID-19. As to treatment: approximately 9-day PBMC culture with coronavirus spike peptide pools or control peptides (ViraFEST assay). No cognate antigen is known for these TCRs. Cultured CD4+ T cells had their DNA profiled by the Oncomine TCR Beta short-read assay. Each CDR3 protein is one row after TCRdb ran MiXCR on the PCR reads. This sample carries around 13,000 distinct CDR3 sequences, around 70% of them seen once, and the ten largest clones take around 8.1%. The specimen was CD4+ T cells from blood, cultured in vitro, collected after SARS-CoV-2 vaccination. The receptors derive from a human donor who received a COVID-19 vaccine.

The V and J genes are TRBV20-1 and TRBJ1-1, with 9 bases matching TRBD1. The CDR3 consists of 18 residues. CDR1 and CDR2 (germline): DFQATT, SNEGSKA (reference sequence). The V and J ends lost 0 bases and 6 bases, in that order; junction bases with no gene match: 17. CDR3 coding DNA: TGCAGTGCTAGAGATAATAGATTCAACAGGGGGCGAGTCCCTGAAGCTTTCTTT. Its protein product is CSARDNRFNRGRVPEAFF.

By share, this clonotype ranks as medium-sized. The J gene is TRBJ1-2, the V gene TRBV20-1, with D possibly being TRBD1 (5 bases). Germline loops: CDR1 DFQATT, CDR2 SNEGSKA (reference sequence). The CDR3 is 13 amino acids. The V gene lost 5 bases and the J gene lost 4 bases, with 14 bases spanning the gap. Here the CDR3 reads CSAQVGGTYGYTF. DNA of the CDR3: TGCAGTGCTCAGGTTGGGGGTACCTATGGCTACACCTTC.

The V call is TRBV24-1, the J call TRBJ2-3; 8 bases are shared with TRBD1. V was clipped by 2 bases and J by 6 bases; unmatched bases: 6. The CDR3 runs to 15 residues. Germline assignment: CDR1 KGHDR and CDR2 SFDVKD. The CDR3 sequence is CATSDSTGDVDTQYF. The CDR3 DNA reads as TGTGCCACCAGTGATTCGACAGGGGACGTGGATACGCAGTATTTT.

The CDR3: CAISIDRAESNQPQHF. CDR3 coding DNA: TGTGCCATCAGCATAGACAGGGCCGAAAGCAATCAGCCCCAGCATTTT. J is TRBJ1-5 and V is TRBV10-3, with TRBD1 matching 7 bases. The junction had 9 bases not matched to a gene; V was cut back by 6 bases and J by 1 base. Germline V lookup: CDR1 ENHRY, CDR2 SYGVKD. The CDR3 totals 16 residues.

The chain recombines TRBV10-3 with TRBJ1-2; D remains ambiguous. V shed 3 bases and J shed 1 base, with 15 bases lying between them. The CDR3 sequence is 16 residues long. Germline V gene data show CDR1 as ENHRY and CDR2 as SYGVKD. The CDR3 DNA is TGTGCCATCAGTGAACCTGCTGAACGCAATAACTATGGCTACACCTTC. Translating it yields CAISEPAERNNYGYTF.

The sample holds a few counts of this clonotype. The chain combines TRBV7-8 with TRBJ1-2; tentatively, D is TRBD1 (5 bases). This CDR3 has 14 amino acids. Deletions cut 3 bases from V and 6 bases from J, with 14 bases between. Germline V lookup: CDR1 SGHVS, CDR2 FQNEAQ. Here the CDR3 DNA reads TGTGCCAGCAGCTTTTTACGGGGCGGGGATGGCTACACCTTC. Translated: CASSFLRGGDGYTF.

The V gene is TRBV12-3 or TRBV12-4, the J gene TRBJ2-1; 7 bases line up with TRBD2. The CDR3 covers 16 residues. The J segment lost 4 bases and the V segment lost 6 bases, leaving 12 bases of the junction unmatched. CDR3 nucleotides: TGTGCCAGCAGGCATGGGACTACCCCTATATACAATGAGCAGTTCTTC. Amino acids: CASRHGTTPIYNEQFF.

The sample holds one count of this clonotype. V usage is TRBV30 and J usage is TRBJ1-5, with TRBD1 as a possible D gene (6 bases). Germline V gives CDR1 GTSNPN, CDR2 SVGIG (reference sequence). CDR3 size: 16 residues. Trimming took 2 bases from V and 3 from J, leaving 17 bases between them. CDR3 residues: CAWSPGQQGYNQPQHF. DNA of the CDR3: TGTGCCTGGAGTCCTGGACAACAGGGTTACAATCAGCCCCAGCATTTT.

By share of the sample, this clonotype is medium-sized (0.01 to 0.1%). The chain employs TRBV20-1 and TRBJ1-2, with 12 bases matching TRBD1. Germline V CDR1 and CDR2: DFQATT, SNEGSKA (reference sequence). This CDR3 has 16 residues. Trimming at V came to 5 bases and at J to 2 bases, leaving 9 bases not matched to a gene. CDR3 sequence reads: CSAYRDRGQSNYGYTF. DNA of the CDR3: TGCAGTGCTTACCGGGACAGGGGGCAGTCCAACTATGGCTACACCTTC.

V is TRBV30 and J is TRBJ1-1; D is perhaps TRBD1 (5 bases). Germline V CDR1 and CDR2: GTSNPN, SVGIG (reference sequence). The V and J ends lost 2 bases and 0 bases respectively, with 19 bases between them. CDR3 length: 17 residues. This chain's CDR3 is CAWSRVPLAGMNTEAFF. The CDR3 nucleotides are TGTGCCTGGAGTAGAGTACCCCTGGCAGGGATGAACACTGAAGCTTTCTTT.

The V gene is TRBV25-1, the J gene TRBJ1-3, with 7 bases matching TRBD1. Germline V CDR1 and CDR2: MGHDK, SYGVNS. The CDR3 runs to 13 residues. The J segment lost 2 bases and the V segment lost 8 bases, leaving 3 bases of the junction unmatched. The CDR3 coding sequence is TGTGCCAGCCAAGACAGGGCTGGAAACACCATATATTTT. Its translation is CASQDRAGNTIYF. Based on the CDR3 plus reference TRBV25-1 and TRBJ1-3, the full variable domain is EADIYQTPRYLVIGTGKKITLECSQTMGHDKMYWYQQDPGMELHLIHYSYGVNSTEKGDLSSESTVSRIRTEHFPLTLESARPSHTSQYLCASQDRAGNTIYFGEGSWLTVV.

This chain connects TRBV24-1 to TRBJ2-3; 10 nucleotides align to TRBD1. The V gene's germline CDR1 is KGHDR and CDR2 SFDVKD. After removal of 4 bases from V and 5 bases from J, the junction contained 8 bases not matched to a gene. The CDR3 is made up of 16 amino acids. The CDR3 spells CATSDRGQGQGDTQYF. CDR3 nucleotides: TGTGCCACCAGTGACCGGGGACAGGGGCAAGGAGATACGCAGTATTTT.

The chain combines TRBV6-5 with TRBJ1-4; 7 nucleotides align to TRBD1. Germline V gene data show CDR1 as MNHEY and CDR2 as SVGAGI. Germline trimming cut 2 bases from V and 7 bases from J; bases unmatched to any gene: 4. The CDR3 sequence is 14 residues long. CDR3 bases: TGTGCCAGCAGTTACGAGGGGGCGGGTGAAAAACTGTTTTTT. Protein product: CASSYEGAGEKLFF.

V and J are TRBV7-2 and TRBJ1-2; D possibly corresponds to TRBD1 (6 bases). The ends were cut back, 6 bases at V and 4 bases at J, with 15 bases in the middle. The CDR3 consists of 14 residues. From germline, CDR1 is SGHTA and CDR2 FQGNSA. This chain's CDR3 is CASSSDSGFYGYTF. CDR3 nucleotide sequence: TGTGCCAGCAGTTCGGACAGCGGATTCTATGGCTACACCTTC.